The 27 T cell receptor beta chains listed next were all sequenced from one sample in a study of chemoradiotherapy in HPV16-positive cancers. Profiling relied on immunoSEQ multiplex PCR, and the TCRdb table lists in-frame clones only, not all of them. Among some 12,000 clones listed, nearly 90% were seen once. This specimen was acquired from a patient who underwent chemoradiotherapy. These receptor sequences come from a human donor with HPV-associated anogenital cancer.

The chain has TRBV9 and TRBJ2-3; D tentatively reads TRBD1 or TRBD2 (6 bases each). The CDR3 has 14 residues. Trimming removed 2 bases at V and 3 bases at J, with 10 bases between. CDR1 and CDR2 from the germline V gene are SGDLS and YYNGEE. CDR3 sequence reads: CASSVTGATDTQYF. CDR3 nucleotide sequence: TGTGCCAGCAGCGTCACGGGGGCAACAGATACGCAGTATTTT.

The V and J genes are TRBV13 and TRBJ2-2, with 11 bases lining up with TRBD1. The CDR3 extends over 16 amino acids. Trimming took 8 bases from V and 4 from J; bases not matched to a gene: 9. Per germline, CDR1 PRHDT and CDR2 FYEKMQ (reference sequence). The CDR3 loop reads CASGGQGVGGTGELFF. The CDR3 nucleotides read TGTGCCAGCGGGGGACAGGGGGTAGGTGGCACCGGGGAGCTGTTTTTT.

V gene TRBV25-1 combines with J gene TRBJ2-6; 10 nucleotides agree with TRBD1. V shed 4 bases and J 0 bases; nucleotides not matched to a gene: 3. This CDR3 region has 17 residues. Germline-derived CDR1 and CDR2 are MGHDK and SYGVNS. CDR3 bases: TGTGCCAGCAGTGTAGGACAGGGGGGCTCTGGGGCCAACGTCCTGACTTTC. It encodes CASSVGQGGSGANVLTF.

The V call is TRBV7-9, the J call TRBJ1-2; D is undetermined. CDR3 length: 14 residues. Trimming took 3 bases from V and 2 from J, leaving 10 bases between them. Germline V lookup: CDR1 SEHNR, CDR2 FQNEAQ (reference sequence). DNA of the CDR3: TGTGCCAGCAGCTTCCTCGGGCGGAACTATGGCTACACCTTC. This codes for CASSFLGRNYGYTF.

This chain joins TRBV4-2 and TRBJ2-1; 11 bases match TRBD2. V lost 3 bases, J lost 7 bases, and 8 bases stayed unmatched. In germline, CDR1 is LGHNA, CDR2 YNFKEQ. The CDR3 runs to 16 residues. Here the CDR3 reads CASSQAGLAGANEQFF. The DNA for the CDR3 is TGTGCCAGCAGCCAGGCAGGACTAGCGGGTGCGAATGAGCAGTTCTTC.

This clone showed up just a few times. The chain joins TRBV19 to TRBJ1-1; 7 bases are a match to TRBD1. There are 16 residues in the CDR3. V shed 0 bases, J shed 0 bases, and the junction held 4 bases outside the gene matches. CDR1 is LNHDA, CDR2 SQIVND, per germline (reference sequence). CDR3 protein: CASSIDQGVLNTEAFF. CDR3 sequence (DNA): TGTGCCAGTAGTATAGACCAGGGGGTATTGAACACTGAAGCTTTCTTT.

V gene TRBV5-4 combines with J gene TRBJ1-1; D remains unclear. Germline V gene sequence: CDR1 SGHNT, CDR2 YYREEE (reference sequence). The V and J ends lost 6 bases and 5 bases respectively, with 8 bases between them. The CDR3 has 11 residues. For the CDR3, the DNA is TGTGCCAGCATGGGAGGGACTGAAGCTTTCTTT. Amino acids: CASMGGTEAFF.

The chain employs TRBV5-1 and TRBJ2-7; no firm D call. The V end lost 2 bases, the J end lost 6 bases, and 12 bases lay between the germline ends. Germline V gene lookup returns CDR1 SGHRS and CDR2 YFSETQ. The CDR3 loop spans 13 amino acids. Written as DNA, the CDR3 is TGCGCCAGCAGCTTCGGTAGCCCGGCCGAGCAGTACTTC. Translated, it gives CASSFGSPAEQYF.

The chain recombines TRBV27 with TRBJ2-5; D is ambiguous. Trimming took off 3 bases at V and 3 bases at J, with 11 bases between the two ends. The CDR3 runs to 14 residues. In germline, CDR1 is MNHEY, CDR2 SMNVEV (reference sequence). The CDR3 here is CASSFRPGKETQYF. The CDR3 nucleotides read TGTGCCAGCAGTTTCCGACCTGGGAAAGAGACCCAGTACTTC.

The chain uses TRBV7-9 and TRBJ2-3; D unresolved. CDR1 and CDR2 from the germline V gene are SEHNR and FQNEAQ (reference sequence). Trimming removed 3 bases from V and 1 base from J, with 8 bases in between. CDR3 length: 14 residues. As DNA, the CDR3 is TGTGCCAGCAGCTTCCGAGGAGGCACAGATACGCAGTATTTT. This translates into CASSFRGGTDTQYF.

This chain uses TRBV9 with TRBJ2-1; weak D call: TRBD2 (6 bases). The length of the CDR3 is 14 residues. Germline-derived CDR1 and CDR2 are SGDLS and YYNGEE. The V and J ends lost 3 bases and 6 bases respectively, with 13 bases between them. The CDR3 DNA reads as TGTGCCAGCAGCGCGGGGGACGGTCGCAATGAGCAGTTCTTC. It specifies CASSAGDGRNEQFF.

The V call is TRBV7-9, the J call TRBJ1-3; possible D gene TRBD1, 6 bases. The CDR3 is 14 residues long. Germline-derived CDR1 and CDR2 are SEHNR and FQNEAQ (reference sequence). The ends were cut back, 5 bases at V and 8 bases at J, with 16 bases in the middle. CDR3 DNA sequence: TGTGCCAGCAGCCGCGGGACACGGCAGGACACCATATATTTT. Translated: CASSRGTRQDTIYF. The whole variable domain, filled in from reference TRBV7-9 and TRBJ1-3, reads DTGVSQNPRHKITKRGQNVTFRCDPISEHNRLYWYRQTLGQGPEFLTYFQNEAQLEKSRLLSDRFSAERPKGSFSTLEIQRTEQGDSAMYLCASSRGTRQDTIYFGEGSWLTVV.

The chain couples TRBV6-5 to TRBJ2-7, with 15 nucleotides matching TRBD2. Germline CDR1 reads MNHEY; CDR2 reads SVGAGI. CDR3 length equals 15 residues. J gave up 6 bases and V 2 bases, and 2 bases lay outside the gene matches. The CDR3 coding sequence is TGTGCCAGCAGTTACAAGGGACTAGCGGGAGGCGAGCAGTACTTC. As protein: CASSYKGLAGGEQYF.

The chain uses TRBV29-1 and TRBJ2-5, with D possibly matching TRBD2 (5 bases). V was cut by 4 bases and J by 0 bases, with 12 bases left in between. CDR3 length: 14 residues. Germline assignment: CDR1 SQVTM and CDR2 ANQGSEA. DNA of the CDR3: TGCAGCGTTGTACTAGAAGAGTACCAAGAGACCCAGTACTTC. Protein: CSVVLEEYQETQYF.

This sequence joins TRBV25-1 and TRBJ2-3; D might be TRBD1 (5 bases). CDR3 length equals 17 residues. Germline loops: CDR1 MGHDK, CDR2 SYGVNS. The V and J ends lost 3 bases and 1 base respectively, with 17 bases between them. The CDR3 loop is CASSDLVTRARTDTQYF. CDR3 coding DNA: TGTGCCAGCAGTGACCTTGTCACCAGGGCCCGCACAGATACGCAGTATTTT.

The rearrangement uses TRBV6-6 and TRBJ1-6, with D unresolved. Germline CDR1 MNHNY, CDR2 SVGAGI (reference sequence). The V end was cut by 5 bases, the J end by 13 bases, with 12 bases between. This CDR3 region has 12 residues. CDR3: CASSNPPRPLHF. The CDR3, as DNA: TGTGCCAGCAGTAATCCCCCTCGGCCCCTCCACTTT.

The chain recombines TRBV6-6 with TRBJ1-5; 8 bases fit TRBD1. The V segment lost 2 bases and the J segment 5 bases; nucleotides outside the gene matches: 2. Germline V gene data show CDR1 as MNHNY and CDR2 as SVGAGI (reference sequence). The CDR3 runs 14 residues. CDR3 region: CASSYATGDQPQHF. The CDR3 DNA follows: TGTGCCAGCAGTTACGCGACAGGGGATCAGCCCCAGCATTTT.

This chain joins TRBV12-5 and TRBJ1-5; 9 positions agree with TRBD1. Germline assignment: CDR1 LGHNT and CDR2 FRNRAP. The CDR3 runs 15 residues. With V trimmed by 1 base and J by 6 bases, 4 bases remained unmatched. The CDR3 bases are TGTGCTAGTGGTTTGGGGACAGGGGTGGGTCAGCCCCAGCATTTT. It is translated as CASGLGTGVGQPQHF.

The chain's CDR3 is CSVGPRLGYNEQFF. For the CDR3, the DNA is TGCAGCGTTGGGCCTCGACTAGGTTACAATGAGCAGTTCTTC. The chain carries TRBV29-1 and TRBJ2-1; weak D call: TRBD2 (6 bases). Deletions cut 4 bases from V and 4 bases from J, with 14 bases between. This CDR3 spans 14 amino acids. Germline loops: CDR1 SQVTM, CDR2 ANQGSEA.

V is TRBV29-1 and J is TRBJ1-1; D is uncertain. Germline V gene data show CDR1 as SQVTM and CDR2 as ANQGSEA. The CDR3 spans 13 residues. Trimming pared 7 bases from V and 0 bases from J, leaving 12 bases between. The CDR3 protein is CSARGVLNTEAFF. CDR3 bases: TGCAGCGCCCGGGGAGTCCTGAACACTGAAGCTTTCTTT. Complete variable domain (other parts from reference TRBV29-1 and TRBJ1-1): SAVISQKPSRDICQRGTSLTIQCQVDSQVTMMFWYRQQPGQSLTLIATANQGSEATYESGFVIDKFPISRPNLTFSTLTVSNMSPEDSSIYLCSARGVLNTEAFFGQGTRLTVV.

The chain has TRBV11-2 and TRBJ1-1, with D unresolved. V dropped 1 base and J dropped 5 bases, with 5 bases sitting between them. The CDR3 has 12 amino acids. CDR1 SGHAT and CDR2 FQNNGV come from the germline V gene. CDR3 DNA: TGTGCCAGCAGCTTAGCCCTAACTGAAGCTTTCTTT. It is translated as CASSLALTEAFF.

The chain recombines TRBV21-1 with TRBJ2-5; TRBD1, the table's D call, lacks a check against the DNA. TRBV21-1 is assigned pseudogene status. The CDR3 totals 14 residues. CDR3: CASSGADRQETQYF. The DNA for the CDR3 is TGTGCCAGCAGCGGGGCAGACAGACAAGAGACCCAGTACTTC.

The genes are TRBV10-2 and TRBJ2-7; TRBD2 matches at 10 bases. V trimming: 7 bases; J trimming: 6 bases; junction bases outside the gene matches: 9. This CDR3 is built from 14 residues. Germline CDR1 reads WSHSY; CDR2 reads SAAADI. CDR3 sequence reads: CASTGAGGFGEQYF. Here the CDR3 DNA reads TGCGCCAGCACGGGAGCGGGAGGGTTTGGCGAGCAGTACTTC.

The chain has TRBV19 and TRBJ2-1; 9 bases map to TRBD2. Germline V gene lookup returns CDR1 LNHDA and CDR2 SQIVND (reference sequence). After removal of 4 bases from V and 7 bases from J, the junction contained 5 bases not matched to a gene. The CDR3 contains 14 residues. For the CDR3, the DNA is TGTGCCAGTAGTAGCGGGGGGGCGGGGAATGAGCAGTTCTTC. Protein sequence: CASSSGGAGNEQFF.

Regarding this clone: Distinct nucleotide sequences in the sample also encode this CDR3. The CDR3 DNA follows: TGTGCCAGCAGCGTAGGTTTGGCGGGGGGCACAGATACGCAGTATTTT. Protein product: CASSVGLAGGTDTQYF. The chain combines TRBV9 with TRBJ2-3, with 7 positions matching TRBD2. The CDR3 is made up of 16 amino acids. Germline CDR1 reads SGDLS; CDR2 reads YYNGEE. J lost 1 base, V lost 0 bases, and 5 bases had no gene match. Full variable domain (rest looked up from reference TRBV9 and TRBJ2-3): DSGVTQTPKHLITATGQRVTLRCSPRSGDLSVYWYQQSLDQGLQFLIQYYNGEERAKGNILERFSAQQFPDLHSELNLSSLELGDSALYFCASSVGLAGGTDTQYFGPGTRLTVL.

The chain has TRBV15 and TRBJ1-5; D is uncertain. Germline assignment: CDR1 LNHNV and CDR2 YYDKDF (reference sequence). Trimming removed 1 base from V and 2 bases from J, with 12 bases in between. This CDR3 is built from 16 residues. The CDR3 loop reads CATSRAVGIGNQPQHF. CDR3 DNA sequence: TGTGCCACCAGCAGAGCGGTGGGTATCGGCAATCAGCCCCAGCATTTT. Full variable domain (outside the CDR3, taken from reference TRBV15 and TRBJ1-5): DAMVIQNPRYQVTQFGKPVTLSCSQTLNHNVMYWYQQKSSQAPKLLFHYYDKDFNNEADTPDNFQSRRPNTSFCFLDIRSPGLGDTAMYLCATSRAVGIGNQPQHFGDGTRLSIL.

The chain links TRBV11-2 to TRBJ2-7; D remains ambiguous. V lost 3 bases and J 4 bases, leaving 10 bases between the germline ends. The CDR3 is made up of 13 amino acids. Germline-derived CDR1 and CDR2 are SGHAT and FQNNGV. The CDR3 reads CASSFGVSYEQYF. CDR3 DNA: TGTGCCAGCAGCTTTGGGGTATCTTACGAGCAGTACTTC.